Below, 23 T cell receptor beta chains from the same sample are listed, as sequenced in a study of pediatric ulcerative colitis. Profiling relied on immunoSEQ multiplex PCR, and the TCRdb table lists in-frame clones only, not all of them. The sample yields some 43,000 clones, 78% seen once. Rectal tissue came from one to two pinch biopsies taken at colonoscopy. Sequencing used gut tissue. The receptors come from a girl aged 5 to 17 with moderate ulcerative colitis.

The table lists this clone with a count of one. The chain recombines TRBV2 with TRBJ2-3, with 7 bases lining up with TRBD2. Germline loops: CDR1 SNHLY, CDR2 FYNNEI. The J segment lost 0 bases and the V segment lost 7 bases, leaving 7 bases of the junction unmatched. CDR3 size: 15 residues. This chain's CDR3 is CASIASGASTDTQYF. Written as DNA, the CDR3 is TGTGCCAGCATCGCTAGCGGAGCTAGCACAGATACGCAGTATTTT.

V usage is TRBV19 and J usage is TRBJ2-1, with D perhaps matching TRBD1 or TRBD2 (5 bases each). Germline V gives CDR1 LNHDA, CDR2 SQIVND (reference sequence). The CDR3 extends over 12 amino acids. Trimming left V 2 bases short and J 10 bases short, with 9 bases between. This CDR3 is CASSIYGTEQFF. CDR3 nucleotide sequence: TGTGCCAGTAGTATATATGGGACCGAGCAGTTCTTC.

The chain employs TRBV18 and TRBJ2-7; maybe TRBD2 (5 bases). Germline V gene lookup returns CDR1 KGHSH and CDR2 LQKENI. The CDR3 totals 14 residues. Trimming cost V 6 bases and J 2 bases, with 14 bases left between them. CDR3: CASSGTRAPYEQYF. CDR3 in DNA: TGTGCCAGCTCGGGCACGAGGGCCCCCTACGAGCAGTACTTC.

The J gene is TRBJ2-1, the V gene TRBV5-1; D is uncertain. V gave up 4 bases and J gave up 4 bases, with 12 bases separating them. This CDR3 comprises 14 residues. Germline assignment: CDR1 SGHRS and CDR2 YFSETQ. Written as DNA, the CDR3 is TGCGCCAGCAGCAAAGTCGGAGCGTACAATGAGCAGTTCTTC. Translating it yields CASSKVGAYNEQFF. Based on the CDR3 plus reference TRBV5-1 and TRBJ2-1, the full variable domain is KAGVTQTPRYLIKTRGQQVTLSCSPISGHRSVSWYQQTPGQGLQFLFEYFSETQRNKGNFPGRFSGRQFSNSRSEMNVSTLELGDSALYLCASSKVGAYNEQFFGPGTRLTVL.

The chain recombines TRBV7-9 with TRBJ1-2, with D uncertain. CDR3 length: 17 residues. In germline, CDR1 is SEHNR, CDR2 FQNEAQ (reference sequence). Trimming stripped 2 bases from V and 5 bases from J, with 21 bases between. CDR3 loop: CASSLWVARSSRYGYTF. DNA for the CDR3: TGTGCCAGCAGCTTATGGGTGGCCAGATCCTCTAGGTATGGCTACACCTTC.

This clone is labeled medium-sized. The rearrangement joins TRBV4-2 to TRBJ1-4; D perhaps matches TRBD1 (5 bases). Germline CDR1 is LGHNA and CDR2 is YNFKEQ. The CDR3 consists of 20 residues. The V end was cut by 1 base, the J end by 3 bases, with 24 bases between. This CDR3 reads CASSQGNIRGPVAANEKLFF. The CDR3 nucleotides read TGTGCCAGCAGCCAAGGGAACATCCGGGGCCCAGTGGCAGCTAATGAAAAACTGTTTTTT.

This chain uses TRBV6-5 with TRBJ2-5, with 8 bases lining up with TRBD1. This CDR3 is 15 amino acids long. CDR1 and CDR2 (germline): MNHEY, SVGAGI. Trimming removed 6 bases from V and 2 bases from J; junction bases left unmatched: 8. CDR3 sequence: CASRYNRGWQETQYF. CDR3 coding DNA: TGTGCCAGCAGATACAACAGGGGGTGGCAAGAGACCCAGTACTTC.

The sample holds one count of this clone. V gene TRBV13 combines with J gene TRBJ2-2; perhaps D is TRBD1 or TRBD2 (5 bases each). Germline CDR1 reads PRHDT; CDR2 reads FYEKMQ (reference sequence). V was shortened by 5 bases and J by 4 bases, with 14 bases between the two germline ends. This CDR3 has 15 residues. The CDR3 coding sequence is TGTGCCAGCAGCCTCGGGACCAAGGGCACCGGGGAGCTGTTTTTT. Encoded protein: CASSLGTKGTGELFF.

This clone has just one count. The chain has TRBV5-6 and TRBJ1-2; D not certain. V lost 1 base to trimming and J lost 6 bases, with 16 bases between them. Germline CDR1 is SGHDT and CDR2 is YYEEEE. The CDR3 is 15 residues long. CDR3 DNA sequence: TGTGCCAGCAGCTTGACCCTACGGGATGGTGATGGCTACACCTTC. It yields the protein CASSLTLRDGDGYTF.

This clone was observed a single time. The V gene is TRBV11-2, the J gene TRBJ2-1; D gene uncertain. The germline gives CDR1 SGHAT, CDR2 FQNNGV. Trimming took 5 bases from V and 8 from J, leaving 7 bases between them. The CDR3 runs to 11 residues. The CDR3 DNA follows: TGTGCCAGCAGCCCAGTCCATGAGCAGTTCTTC. Translating gives CASSPVHEQFF. The full variable domain, its missing parts supplied by reference TRBV11-2 and TRBJ2-1, is EAGVAQSPRYKIIEKRQSVAFWCNPISGHATLYWYQQILGQGPKLLIQFQNNGVVDDSQLPKDRFSAERLKGVDSTLKIQPAKLEDSAVYLCASSPVHEQFFGPGTRLTVL.

The rearrangement joins TRBV7-8 to TRBJ2-5, with unresolved D. The CDR3 consists of 14 residues. The germline CDR1 and CDR2 sequences are SGHVS and FQNEAQ. The V and J ends lost 1 base and 0 bases respectively, with 6 bases between them. The CDR3 here is CASSLGRNQETQYF. DNA of the CDR3: TGTGCCAGCAGCTTAGGGCGGAACCAAGAGACCCAGTACTTC.

V gene TRBV5-1 combines with J gene TRBJ2-2; D is possibly TRBD1 (7 bases). This CDR3 spans 17 amino acids. Germline-derived CDR1 and CDR2 are SGHRS and YFSETQ. The V end lost 0 bases, the J end lost 4 bases, and 16 bases lay between the germline ends. CDR3 sequence (DNA): TGCGCCAGCAGCTTGGCGGCAGGGGGGTTGAGCACCGGGGAGCTGTTTTTT. Encoded protein: CASSLAAGGLSTGELFF.

The chain is built from TRBV7-2 and TRBJ2-3, with 12 bases matching TRBD2. The ends lost 2 bases at V and 3 bases at J; junction bases unmatched: 6. In germline, CDR1 is SGHTA, CDR2 FQGNSA. The CDR3 is made up of 17 amino acids. CDR3 region: CASSLIPSGGATDTQYF. The DNA for the CDR3 is TGTGCCAGCAGCTTAATACCTAGCGGGGGGGCAACAGATACGCAGTATTTT.

The chain uses TRBV28 and TRBJ2-3; 13 bases are shared with TRBD2. Germline V lookup: CDR1 MDHEN, CDR2 SYDVKM. The CDR3 has 17 residues. J lost 2 bases, V lost 5 bases, and 7 bases had no gene match. CDR3 region: CASSVGLAGDHTDTQYF. CDR3 nucleotides: TGTGCCAGCAGTGTTGGACTAGCGGGAGACCACACAGATACGCAGTATTTT. The entire variable domain, with the rest obtained from reference TRBV28 and TRBJ2-3, is as follows: DVKVTQSSRYLVKRTGEKVFLECVQDMDHENMFWYRQDPGLGLRLIYFSYDVKMKEKGDIPEGYSVSREKKERFSLILESASTNQTSMYLCASSVGLAGDHTDTQYFGPGTRLTVL.

The J gene is TRBJ2-1, the V gene TRBV9, with D perhaps TRBD2 (6 bases). The V gene's germline CDR1 is SGDLS and CDR2 YYNGEE. The ends were cut back, 0 bases at V and 1 base at J, with 17 bases in the middle. The CDR3 length is 18 residues. CDR3 DNA: TGTGCCAGCAGCGTAGGCGTCTTGGCGGGATGGTCCTACAATGAGCAGTTCTTC. Residues: CASSVGVLAGWSYNEQFF.

This clone occurred a few times. The chain employs TRBV2 and TRBJ2-2; D is unclear. The CDR3 spans 13 residues. The ends were cut back, 4 bases at V and 6 bases at J, with 9 bases in the middle. CDR1 is SNHLY and CDR2 is FYNNEI in the germline V gene. The CDR3 DNA reads TGTGCCAGCAGTGCTCAGGCCCCCGGGGAGCTGTTTTTT. Its translation: CASSAQAPGELFF.

This clone was seen only once. The V gene is TRBV10-3, the J gene TRBJ1-1; TRBD1 might be the D (5 bases). Trimming left V 3 bases short and J 1 base short, with 6 bases between. This CDR3 is 13 amino acids long. Germline V lookup: CDR1 ENHRY, CDR2 SYGVKD. This chain's CDR3 is CAISDGANTEAFF. The CDR3 bases are TGTGCCATCAGTGATGGGGCGAACACTGAAGCTTTCTTT.

V gene TRBV2 combines with J gene TRBJ1-2; D is ambiguous. The CDR3 sequence is 16 residues long. The germline V and J ends were trimmed by 3 bases and 1 base, with 15 bases remaining between them. Germline V gene lookup returns CDR1 SNHLY and CDR2 FYNNEI. The CDR3 DNA sequence: TGTGCCAGCAGTGATCCAGGCGGAATTAGTAACTATGGCTACACCTTC. Its translation is CASSDPGGISNYGYTF.

The sample holds one count of this clone. V gene TRBV6-1 combines with J gene TRBJ1-1; maybe TRBD1 (6 bases). Per the germline V gene, CDR1 is MNHNS and CDR2 is SASEGT. The CDR3 totals 15 residues. V shed 3 bases and J shed 3 bases, with 14 bases lying between them. DNA of the CDR3: TGTGCCAGCAGTGATGGACCTACAGGGCACACTGAAGCTTTCTTT. Residues: CASSDGPTGHTEAFF.

This clone was observed once. This chain uses TRBV30 with TRBJ2-1, with 7 bases matching TRBD1. The CDR3 is 14 amino acids. CDR1 and CDR2 from the germline V gene are GTSNPN and SVGIG (reference sequence). The J segment lost 8 bases and the V segment lost 0 bases, leaving 7 bases of the junction unmatched. The CDR3 DNA follows: TGTGCCTGGAGTGTTGGAAGGGGGCACGATGAGCAGTTCTTC. As protein: CAWSVGRGHDEQFF.

The chain couples TRBV28 to TRBJ1-3; D not certain. The CDR3 runs 18 residues. The germline gives CDR1 MDHEN, CDR2 SYDVKM. The germline V and J ends were trimmed by 4 bases and 4 bases, with 23 bases remaining between them. CDR3 amino acids: CASSSPLLTVIGGNTIYF. The DNA of the CDR3 is TGTGCCAGCAGTTCTCCCCTCTTAACAGTCATCGGGGGAAACACCATATATTTT.

Sample share makes this clone medium-sized (0.01 to 0.1%). At one end, the junction sequence differs from germline, possibly due to a read error. V and J are TRBV11-2 and TRBJ2-3; TRBD1 or TRBD2 may be the D gene (5 bases each). Germline V gene sequence: CDR1 SGHAT, CDR2 FQNNGV. There are 15 residues in the CDR3. The CDR3 protein is CASSLDAGSRDTQYF. CDR3 coding DNA: TGTGCCAGCAGCTTAGATGCAGGGAGCAGAGATACGCAGTATTTT. The entire variable domain, with the rest obtained from reference TRBV11-2 and TRBJ2-3, is as follows: EAGVAQSPRYKIIEKRQSVAFWCNPISGHATLYWYQQILGQGPKLLIQFQNNGVVDDSQLPKDRFSAERLKGVDSTLKIQPAKLEDSAVYLCASSLDAGSRDTQYFGPGTRLTVL.

V gene TRBV4-2 combines with J gene TRBJ2-2, with D tentatively TRBD2 (6 bases). Germline CDR1 reads LGHNA; CDR2 reads YNFKEQ. The CDR3 has 17 amino acids. V was pared by 0 bases and J by 1 base, with 12 bases between. The CDR3 DNA reads TGTGCCAGCAGCCAAGAGGGCCGGGGAGGGAACACCGGGGAGCTGTTTTTT. Translated: CASSQEGRGGNTGELFF.